The 14 T cell receptor beta chains presented below share a single source sample, sequenced in a study of CD8 T cells in Susac syndrome. The RNA input was roughly 0.45 to 1 ug, and it was reverse transcribed with random hexamers. One entry per CDR3 protein results from TCRdb running MiXCR on the immunoSEQ multiplex PCR reads. The sample has under 95,000 distinct CDR3 sequences, 90% to 95% seen once. Sequencing was done on a sample of CD4+ T cells from PBMCs. These receptors all come from a human donor with Susac syndrome.

This chain joins TRBV11-1 and TRBJ1-1; the D is unclear. CDR1 SGHAT and CDR2 FQDESV come from the germline V gene (reference sequence). The CDR3 length is 13 residues. Trimming shortened V by 3 bases and J by 7 bases, and 12 bases separated the two germline ends. CDR3 residues: CASSLERVGEAFF. In DNA form, the CDR3 reads TGTGCCAGCAGCTTGGAGAGGGTTGGTGAAGCTTTCTTT.

This chain links TRBV5-4 with TRBJ2-7; TRBD2 matches at 10 bases. The germline V gene encodes CDR1 SGHNT and CDR2 YYREEE (reference sequence). The CDR3 has 15 residues. Trimming removed 3 bases from V and 4 bases from J; junction bases left unmatched: 7. In nucleotides, the CDR3 is TGTGCCAGCAGCTCATCTAGCGGGAGCTATTACGAGCAGTACTTC. Amino acids: CASSSSSGSYYEQYF.

This chain uses TRBV27 with TRBJ2-7; 7 bases agree with TRBD1. The CDR3 totals 16 residues. Germline V gives CDR1 MNHEY, CDR2 SMNVEV (reference sequence). V gave up 5 bases and J gave up 2 bases; unmatched junction bases: 12. The CDR3 loop reads CASSRGTATSPYEQYF. The CDR3 nucleotides are TGTGCCAGCAGTAGAGGGACAGCGACGTCCCCCTACGAGCAGTACTTC.

The table lists this clonotype with a count of one. CDR3 sequence reads: CASRLSGGGSLNIQYF. The CDR3 DNA follows: TGTGCCAGCAGGCTTAGCGGCGGGGGGTCCTTAAACATTCAGTACTTC. The chain couples TRBV12-3 or TRBV12-4 to TRBJ2-4; 8 positions match TRBD2. The CDR3 is 16 amino acids. The V gene end was trimmed by 6 bases and the J gene end by 6 bases; junction bases not matched to a gene: 13.

This rearrangement joins TRBV6-6 to TRBJ2-1; 11 bases fit TRBD1. V gave up 4 bases and J gave up 6 bases; unmatched junction bases: 8. Per the germline V gene, CDR1 is MNHNY and CDR2 is SVGAGI (reference sequence). The CDR3 sequence is 16 residues long. The CDR3, as DNA: TGTGCCAGCAGTTCCCCGGGACAGGGGGGTTCCAATGAGCAGTTCTTC. Its translation: CASSSPGQGGSNEQFF.

The V and J genes are TRBV30 and TRBJ1-2; TRBD1 agrees at 8 bases. Germline trimming cut 3 bases from V and 4 bases from J; bases unmatched to any gene: 4. Germline CDR1 reads GTSNPN; CDR2 reads SVGIG (reference sequence). The CDR3 runs to 13 residues. CDR3 sequence reads: CAWSGQGGYGYTF. The DNA of the CDR3 is TGTGCCTGGAGCGGACAGGGCGGCTATGGCTACACCTTC.

The genes are TRBV20-1 and TRBJ2-7; maybe TRBD2 (5 bases). The ends were cut back, 4 bases at V and 3 bases at J, with 13 bases in the middle. The germline CDR1 and CDR2 sequences are DFQATT and SNEGSKA (reference sequence). The CDR3 contains 13 residues. The CDR3: CSANGKGFYEQYF. The DNA for the CDR3 is TGCAGTGCTAACGGGAAAGGGTTCTACGAGCAGTACTTC.

The chain carries TRBV11-2 and TRBJ2-3, with D tentatively TRBD1 or TRBD2 (5 bases each). In germline, CDR1 is SGHAT, CDR2 FQNNGV. This CDR3 comprises 16 residues. The V and J ends lost 2 bases and 3 bases respectively, with 15 bases between them. As DNA, the CDR3 is TGTGCCAGCAGCTTACATATGCCTGGGGGTACAGATACGCAGTATTTT. Amino acid sequence: CASSLHMPGGTDTQYF.

The chain has TRBV30 and TRBJ2-1, with D tentatively TRBD1 (6 bases). The length of the CDR3 is 13 residues. Germline V gene data show CDR1 as GTSNPN and CDR2 as SVGIG (reference sequence). V was trimmed by 0 bases and J by 6 bases, leaving 9 bases between them. As DNA, the CDR3 is TGTGCCTGGAGTGTTTCAGGGGTCAATGAGCAGTTCTTC. Residues: CAWSVSGVNEQFF.

This sequence joins TRBV30 and TRBJ2-4; D gene unclear. The germline V gene encodes CDR1 GTSNPN and CDR2 SVGIG (reference sequence). CDR3 size: 12 residues. Between the trimmed V and J ends, which lost 4 bases and 7 bases, there was a span of 11 bases. The CDR3 region has the DNA TGTGCCTGGACGCACGACACCAACATTCAGTACTTC. Translation: CAWTHDTNIQYF.

The chain has TRBV7-9 and TRBJ2-1; no clear D gene. Germline V gene lookup returns CDR1 SEHNR and CDR2 FQNEAQ (reference sequence). V lost 1 base to trimming and J lost 6 bases, with 1 base between them. CDR3 size: 11 residues. The CDR3 bases are TGTGCCAGCAGCTTAGTCAATGAGCAGTTCTTC. Translated: CASSLVNEQFF.

This chain uses TRBV28 with TRBJ2-7; 10 bases align to TRBD2. This CDR3 has 15 amino acids. Germline values: CDR1 MDHEN, CDR2 SYDVKM. V shed 8 bases and J 3 bases; nucleotides not matched to a gene: 10. The CDR3 sequence is CASVSKRGGLYEQYF. The CDR3 DNA sequence: TGTGCCAGCGTTTCCAAGCGGGGGGGCCTCTACGAGCAGTACTTC.

This chain links TRBV20-1 with TRBJ2-3, with 9 positions matching TRBD1. V was clipped by 2 bases and J by 2 bases; unmatched bases: 5. The germline V gene has CDR1 DFQATT and CDR2 SNEGSKA (reference sequence). CDR3 length: 15 amino acids. This CDR3 reads CSARPRQGVTDTQYF. CDR3 in DNA: TGCAGTGCTAGACCCCGACAGGGGGTCACAGATACGCAGTATTTT.

The chain combines TRBV7-9 with TRBJ2-2, with TRBD1 identical over 8 bases. This CDR3 comprises 14 residues. V gave up 5 bases and J gave up 8 bases; unmatched junction bases: 7. Per the germline V gene, CDR1 is SEHNR and CDR2 is FQNEAQ (reference sequence). CDR3: CASSATGVGGELFF. CDR3 DNA sequence: TGTGCCAGCAGCGCGACAGGGGTTGGAGGGGAGCTGTTTTTT.